The 21 T cell receptor beta chains presented below share a single source sample, sequenced in a study of identical twins (dated by TCRdb to 2016 to 2017). Libraries were built with 5' RACE. Reads for this sample came from an Illumina HiSeq 2000. TCRdb redid the processing of the public reads, applying fastp at Q25 and MiXCR, and retained in-frame beta chains. Each CDR3 protein appears once, grouped with its most common genes and DNA. Within this sample are approximately 600,000 distinct CDR3 sequences, with 7.5% to 10% of them counted one time only. Under 3.5% of the sample comes from the top ten. These records were also assigned to another study, of yellow fever vaccine responses in identical twins.

Sample: PBMCs. The receptors come from a woman younger than 35 in good health.

This clonotype showed up many times. The J gene is TRBJ2-7, the V gene TRBV27; D ambiguous. This CDR3 is built from 16 residues. Deletions cut 0 bases from V and 0 bases from J, with 12 bases between. Per the germline V gene, CDR1 is MNHEY and CDR2 is SMNVEV (reference sequence). The CDR3 DNA reads as TGTGCCAGCAGTTTATCAGGTAGCCGGAGCTCCTACGAGCAGTACTTC. Amino acids: CASSLSGSRSSYEQYF.

The rearrangement joins TRBV6-5 to TRBJ2-5; D gene ambiguous. The CDR3 is made up of 13 amino acids. V lost 0 bases to trimming and J lost 12 bases, with 14 bases between them. Germline loops: CDR1 MNHEY, CDR2 SVGAGI. In nucleotides, the CDR3 is TGTGCCAGCAGTTACTCCCCCCCCGCCAGGAAGTACTTC. Its translation: CASSYSPPARKYF.

This clonotype occurred a few times. Written as DNA, the CDR3 is TGTGCCAGCAGCCCTGACGGGCCAGAGACCCAGTACTTC. Protein product: CASSPDGPETQYF. The chain combines TRBV7-9 with TRBJ2-5; no reliable D call. V shed 5 bases and J shed 4 bases, with 11 bases lying between them. Germline V CDR1 and CDR2: SEHNR, FQNEAQ (reference sequence). The CDR3 spans 13 residues.

The chain has TRBV28 and TRBJ1-6, with D uncertain. Trimming left V 7 bases short and J 7 bases short, with 20 bases between. Germline CDR1 and CDR2: MDHEN and SYDVKM. This CDR3 comprises 16 residues. CDR3 sequence: CASTRRRGFSNSPLHF. CDR3 bases: TGTGCCAGCACCCGACGGCGAGGGTTCAGCAATTCACCCCTCCACTTT.

V is TRBV19 and J is TRBJ2-5; possibly TRBD1 for D (5 bases). The CDR3 consists of 14 residues. Germline values: CDR1 LNHDA, CDR2 SQIVND (reference sequence). The V and J ends lost 5 bases and 5 bases respectively, with 15 bases between them. CDR3 in DNA: TGTGCCAGTAGTCAGCGAAGGGGTTGGGAGACCCAGTACTTC. Encoded protein: CASSQRRGWETQYF.

This clonotype appeared many times. The rearrangement joins TRBV12-3 or TRBV12-4 to TRBJ1-6; D not resolved. Trimming removed 7 bases from V and 9 bases from J, with 10 bases in between. The CDR3 runs to 12 residues. The CDR3 bases are TGTGCCAGCAACACCCGGGGTTCACCCCTCCACTTT. Residues: CASNTRGSPLHF.

The genes are TRBV4-2 and TRBJ2-7; perhaps TRBD1 as D (7 bases). The germline V gene encodes CDR1 LGHNA and CDR2 YNFKEQ. The V end lost 1 base, the J end lost 7 bases, and 17 bases lay between the germline ends. This CDR3 is built from 15 residues. CDR3 DNA: TGTGCCAGCAGCCAAGCCGGGACCTCAGGGGGGGAGCAGTACTTC. It codes for CASSQAGTSGGEQYF.

There are many counts of this clonotype. CDR3 region: CASSSLNRTPNQPQHF. As DNA, the CDR3 is TGTGCCAGCAGTTCCCTTAACAGAACACCGAATCAGCCCCAGCATTTT. The gene calls are TRBV28 and TRBJ1-5; D unclear. Germline lookup yields CDR1 MDHEN and CDR2 SYDVKM. The length of the CDR3 is 16 residues. Trimming left V 4 bases short and J 4 bases short, with 17 bases between.

The sample holds many counts of this clonotype. This chain joins TRBV19 and TRBJ2-7; D ambiguous. The length of the CDR3 is 11 residues. Trimming took off 7 bases at V and 3 bases at J, with 7 bases between the two ends. The germline CDR1 and CDR2 sequences are LNHDA and SQIVND (reference sequence). The CDR3 spells CASKGGYEQYF. CDR3 coding DNA: TGTGCCAGTAAGGGCGGCTACGAGCAGTACTTC. Based on the CDR3 plus reference TRBV19 and TRBJ2-7, the full variable domain is DGGITQSPKYLFRKEGQNVTLSCEQNLNHDAMYWYRQDPGQGLRLIYYSQIVNDFQKGDIAEGYSVSREKKESFPLTVTSAQKNPTAFYLCASKGGYEQYFGPGTRLTVT.

V usage is TRBV27 and J usage is TRBJ2-3; 8 bases are shared with TRBD2. The CDR3 extends over 15 amino acids. The ends lost 11 bases at V and 0 bases at J; junction bases unmatched: 10. Germline lookup yields CDR1 MNHEY and CDR2 SMNVEV (reference sequence). CDR3 coding DNA: TGTGCCTGCCCGGGGGGGAGCATTAGCACAGATACGCAGTATTTT. Translated: CACPGGSISTDTQYF.

In this sample, this clonotype turned up a few times. The chain recombines TRBV25-1 with TRBJ2-5; TRBD1 is a possible D gene (5 bases). Trimming left V 2 bases short and J 3 bases short, with 10 bases between. The V gene's germline CDR1 is MGHDK and CDR2 SYGVNS. The CDR3 spans 14 residues. The CDR3 nucleotides read TGTGCCAGCAGTGAACAGGGTAGTGAAGAGACCCAGTACTTC. The encoded protein is CASSEQGSEETQYF.

The V gene is TRBV4-3, the J gene TRBJ2-2; no reliable D call. Germline V gene lookup returns CDR1 LGHNA and CDR2 YSLEER. This CDR3 region has 15 residues. V shed 0 bases and J shed 5 bases, with 10 bases lying between them. CDR3 in DNA: TGCGCCAGCAGCCAAGACCCCACAGCAACCGGGGAGCTGTTTTTT. Its translation: CASSQDPTATGELFF.

This clonotype was counted only a few times. The CDR3 coding sequence is TGTGCCAGCAGTTTATCGATATACACCGGGGAGCTGTTTTTT. This encodes CASSLSIYTGELFF. The chain recombines TRBV27 with TRBJ2-2; D is ambiguous. This CDR3 has 14 amino acids. The germline V and J ends were trimmed by 0 bases and 3 bases, with 5 bases remaining between them. Per the germline V gene, CDR1 is MNHEY and CDR2 is SMNVEV (reference sequence).

This clonotype has just a few counts. The chain uses TRBV24-1 and TRBJ2-5, with a tentative D call TRBD2 (6 bases). The germline CDR1 and CDR2 sequences are KGHDR and SFDVKD. CDR3 length: 18 amino acids. Trimming stripped 5 bases from V and 1 base from J, with 22 bases between. The CDR3 DNA sequence: TGTGCCACCAGTGTGTCTGGTAGCGGCCAAGCGGGCCAAGAGACCCAGTACTTC. Its protein product is CATSVSGSGQAGQETQYF.

The genes are TRBV7-2 and TRBJ2-1; 13 nucleotides line up with TRBD2. V was pared by 4 bases and J by 8 bases, with 5 bases of the junction left unmatched. Germline loops: CDR1 SGHTA, CDR2 FQGNSA. The CDR3 is made up of 15 amino acids. The CDR3 DNA is TGTGCCAGCAGCTGGACTAGCGGGAGTGTAGATGAGCAGTTCTTC. Protein sequence: CASSWTSGSVDEQFF.

This chain uses TRBV7-6 with TRBJ1-4; 11 bases agree with TRBD1. In germline, CDR1 is SGHVS, CDR2 FNYEAQ. The CDR3 contains 15 residues. The trim removed 3 bases at V and 7 bases at J, leaving 4 bases unmatched. CDR3 bases: TGTGCCAGCAGCTTCCCGGGACAGGGGGGTGAAAAACTGTTTTTT. Protein product: CASSFPGQGGEKLFF.

This clonotype occurred many times. V is TRBV20-1 and J is TRBJ2-7; tentative D call: TRBD2 (6 bases). V lost 6 bases, J lost 1 base, and 19 bases lay in between. Germline V gene lookup returns CDR1 DFQATT and CDR2 SNEGSKA (reference sequence). This CDR3 has 15 amino acids. CDR3 protein: CSAHLRGDASYEQYF. DNA for the CDR3: TGCAGTGCCCACTTGCGGGGCGACGCGTCCTACGAGCAGTACTTC.

V gene TRBV5-1 combines with J gene TRBJ2-7; no clear D gene. Germline V lookup: CDR1 SGHRS, CDR2 YFSETQ. V lost 3 bases, J lost 5 bases, and 18 bases lay in between. CDR3 length: 15 amino acids. The CDR3 loop reads CASSSSGPSVDEQYF. The CDR3 DNA reads TGCGCCAGCAGCTCCTCTGGCCCCAGTGTGGACGAGCAGTACTTC.

There are a few counts of this clonotype. This chain uses TRBV11-2 with TRBJ2-1, with D unresolved. The CDR3 extends over 16 amino acids. V was shortened by 7 bases and J by 3 bases, with 19 bases between the two germline ends. Looked up from germline, CDR1 is SGHAT and CDR2 is FQNNGV. This CDR3 reads CASTGVRAPIYNEQFF. In DNA, the CDR3 is TGTGCCAGCACCGGTGTCCGAGCACCCATCTACAATGAGCAGTTCTTC.

This clonotype was found many times. The chain carries TRBV5-1 and TRBJ2-1, with D perhaps being TRBD1 or TRBD2 (5 bases each). The CDR3 sequence is 19 residues long. Germline-derived CDR1 and CDR2 are SGHRS and YFSETQ. The V end was cut by 0 bases, the J end by 2 bases, with 21 bases between. CDR3 loop: CASSLAGAGMAKAYNEQFF. DNA for the CDR3: TGCGCCAGCAGCTTGGCCGGGGCAGGTATGGCGAAAGCCTACAATGAGCAGTTCTTC.

The chain carries TRBV4-1 and TRBJ1-5; 7 bases are shared with TRBD1. J was trimmed by 6 bases and V by 0 bases; bases with no gene match: 8. The CDR3 contains 16 residues. CDR1 is MGHRA and CDR2 is YSYEKL in the germline V gene. CDR3 sequence: CASSQDIGRGVQPQHF. The CDR3 nucleotides read TGCGCCAGCAGCCAAGATATTGGCAGGGGGGTTCAGCCCCAGCATTTT.